These 12 T cell receptor beta chains were all obtained from the same sample, sequenced in a study of blood T cells in healthy people across ages. The authors ran a second PCR of about 7 to 11 cycles using a sample-barcoded 5' primer and a J-beta primer mix. Via MiXCR, TCRdb re-called the 5' RACE reads, giving one row per CDR3 protein. The repertoire includes some 1.5 million distinct CDR3 sequences, roughly 30% of them detected once, and 6.5% to 8.5% sits in the top ten. The specimen was blood. The source of these receptors is a woman aged 30 to 39 in good health.

Turning to this clonotype: Sequence at one end of the junction differs from germline and may be a read error. CDR3 in amino acids: CASNPSPGDTGERFF. CDR3 in DNA: TGCGCCAGCAACCCCTCCCCAGGGGACACCGGGGAGCGGTTTTTT. V and J are TRBV5-1 and TRBJ2-2, with a possible D match to TRBD1 (6 bases). This CDR3 has 15 residues. Germline lookup yields CDR1 SGHRS and CDR2 YFSETQ.

This clonotype turned up a few times. V usage is TRBV10-3 and J usage is TRBJ2-1; no definite D call. V shed 2 bases and J shed 4 bases, with 9 bases lying between them. CDR1 is ENHRY, CDR2 SYGVKD, per germline. The CDR3 runs to 14 residues. The DNA of the CDR3 is TGTGCCATCAGTGAGCCGACCCTATACAATGAGCAGTTCTTC. This gives the protein CAISEPTLYNEQFF.

The chain recombines TRBV4-1 with TRBJ1-2; 7 bases are shared with TRBD1. Germline V gene sequence: CDR1 MGHRA, CDR2 YSYEKL. The CDR3 is made up of 16 amino acids. The junction had 9 bases not matched to a gene; V was cut back by 2 bases and J by 3 bases. CDR3 in DNA: TGCGCCAGCAGCCAAACCTCGACAGGGAAGGACTATGGCTACACCTTC. This codes for CASSQTSTGKDYGYTF.

A few counts support this clonotype. The chain joins TRBV4-1 to TRBJ2-1; unclear D gene. This CDR3 is built from 12 residues. V was shortened by 2 bases and J by 14 bases, with 13 bases between the two germline ends. Looked up from germline, CDR1 is MGHRA and CDR2 is YSYEKL. As DNA, the CDR3 is TGCGCCAGCAGCCAAATGGGGTCTAAGGAGTTCTTC. Translated, it gives CASSQMGSKEFF.

The sample holds a few counts of this clonotype. The chain has TRBV28 and TRBJ2-7; TRBD1 aligns across 8 bases. V was pared by 3 bases and J by 5 bases, with 12 bases of the junction left unmatched. The CDR3 loop spans 16 amino acids. Germline lookup yields CDR1 MDHEN and CDR2 SYDVKM. The CDR3 DNA sequence: TGTGCCAGCAGTTTCCCAGGGGGCGGCCAGACCGACGAGCAGTACTTC. Its translation is CASSFPGGGQTDEQYF.

This clonotype was observed a single time. The chain employs TRBV3-1 and TRBJ2-7; D uncertain. This CDR3 is built from 15 residues. The ends were cut back, 1 base at V and 2 bases at J, with 12 bases in the middle. CDR1 and CDR2 from the germline V gene are LGHDT and YNNKEL (reference sequence). The CDR3 nucleotides are TGTGCCAGCAGCCAAGGCCTGCCAGGTCCCTACGAGCAGTACTTC. Its translation: CASSQGLPGPYEQYF.

This clonotype was observed a few times. This chain connects TRBV9 to TRBJ2-1, with 8 bases that match TRBD2. This CDR3 is built from 16 residues. Germline trimming cut 6 bases from V and 4 bases from J; bases unmatched to any gene: 12. Germline values: CDR1 SGDLS, CDR2 YYNGEE. This CDR3 reads CASNPLGGGNYNEQFF. The DNA of the CDR3 is TGTGCCAGCAACCCTCTGGGCGGGGGGAATTACAATGAGCAGTTCTTC.

With respect to this clonotype: This sequence may be a read error, since a much larger clone differs from it by one base. This sequence joins TRBV10-3 and TRBJ2-4; 10 nucleotides line up with TRBD2. Germline V gene data show CDR1 as ENHRY and CDR2 as SYGVKD. CDR3 length equals 16 residues. The J segment lost 13 bases and the V segment lost 0 bases, leaving 12 bases of the junction unmatched. The CDR3 region is CAISESLAGVTNEQYF. The CDR3 coding sequence is TGTGCCATCAGTGAGTCTCTAGCGGGAGTTACCAATGAGCAGTACTTC.

This clonotype was seen more than once but under ten times. This chain connects TRBV11-2 to TRBJ2-5; D gene uncertain. The CDR3 covers 14 residues. Germline CDR1 SGHAT, CDR2 FQNNGV. Trimming took 7 bases from V and 1 from J, leaving 13 bases between them. Here the CDR3 DNA reads TGTGCCAGCACACCCATGCGCGCCCAAGAGACCCAGTACTTC. Translated: CASTPMRAQETQYF.

This clonotype occurred once. The germline gene is not matched at one end of the junction; a read error may be the cause. V usage is TRBV2 and J usage is TRBJ2-5, with unresolved D. This CDR3 comprises 15 residues. CDR1 and CDR2 from the germline V gene are SNHLY and FYNNEI. Here the CDR3 DNA reads TGTACCAGCAGTGAATTGGACCTAATCGGGGAGACCCAGTACTTC. Residues: CTSSELDLIGETQYF.

The chain recombines TRBV2 with TRBJ2-1; 8 bases map to TRBD2. The germline V gene has CDR1 SNHLY and CDR2 FYNNEI. The CDR3 is 16 amino acids. J was trimmed by 1 base and V by 0 bases; bases with no gene match: 2. The CDR3 nucleotides read TGTGCCAGCAGTGAAGCGCCTAGCGGGTCCTACAATGAGCAGTTCTTC. It translates to CASSEAPSGSYNEQFF.

This clonotype was seen a handful of times. Possible read error: a much larger clone is one base away. The V gene is TRBV29-1, the J gene TRBJ2-7; 8 bases match TRBD2. The CDR3 spans 14 residues. Germline CDR1 and CDR2: SQVTM and ANQGSEA. V dropped 4 bases and J dropped 3; count of bases not matched to a gene: 8. CDR3 DNA: TGCAGCGTTGTCCTCCGGGAGGGATGCTACGAGCAGTACTTC. Its protein product is CSVVLREGCYEQYF.